This TCR beta chain derives from a study of CD8+CD57+ T cells in acquired aplastic anemia. Background on the study: DNA per sorted CD4+ or CD8+ sample ranged about 0.2 to 30 ug, averaging around 3.2 ug. Study-wide results and limits: Some 29 CD8+ CDR3 sequences were shared between patients and controls. CD8+ Simpson's diversity showed no significant patient-control difference.

Researchers used genomic DNA as the template to profile TCR beta VDJ and CDR3. TCRdb redid the calling of the reads with MiXCR, one entry per CDR3 protein. Among around 200,000 distinct CDR3 sequences listed, about 44% were seen once. The CDR3 totals 14 residues. Germline V gives CDR1 LNHNV, CDR2 YYDKDF (reference sequence). J was trimmed by 7 bases and V by 5 bases; bases with no gene match: 10. Previously, flow cytometry had revealed CD8+CD57+ cell expansion in the patients chosen for sequencing. Receipt of therapy had not occurred in any patient by the time of blood sampling. Of note for this clonotype: Its antigen remains unknown. With a much larger clone just one base away, this may be a read error.

This clonotype was obtained from a human donor with aplastic anemia. The J gene is TRBJ1-2, the V gene TRBV15; TRBD1 agrees at 7 bases. The source material was sorted CD4+, CD8+, or CD8+CD57+ T cells (not recorded which) from PBMCs. The CDR3 protein is CATSLTNRGGGYTF. DNA for the CDR3: TGTGCCACCAGCCTTACTAACAGGGGTGGTGGCTACACCTTC.